This TCR beta chain was sequenced in a study of blood T cell repertoires in COVID-19. Clones were sequenced by immunoSEQ multiplex PCR, and TCRdb holds only the in-frame ones, with some missing. The sample lists a few hundred thousand clones, around 80% seen once, with approximately 1.2% in the top ten. Germline CDR1 is SGHNT and CDR2 is YYREEE (reference sequence). The CDR3 runs to 13 residues. The V and J ends lost 6 bases and 6 bases, in that order; junction bases with no gene match: 7. The sequence derives from a woman between 50 and 59 years old with acute or convalescent COVID-19. The gene calls are TRBV5-4 and TRBJ1-2; 8 nucleotides line up with TRBD1. The source material was peripheral blood. The CDR3 DNA follows: TGTGCCAGCACCTCTGGACAGGGCGATGGCTACACCTTC. As protein: CASTSGQGDGYTF.